This T cell receptor (beta chain) was recorded in a study of brain T cells in children with intractable seizures. Study conclusions and caveats: Patients' HCMV serostatus was unknown; virus specificity rests on CDR3 similarity alone.

TCRdb's table, derived via immunoSEQ multiplex PCR, lists solely in-frame clones and lacks some. The table shows some 76,000 clones, with just over 90% occurring only once. Patients received at least one anti-epileptic drug before surgery. Concerning this clone itself: What it recognizes is unknown.

This specimen consisted of peripheral blood, obtained at surgery. The receptor was isolated from a boy less than two years old with tuberous sclerosis and intractable seizures.

The CDR3 protein is CASSYPGQTYGYTF. CDR3 bases: TGTGCCAGCAGTTACCCGGGACAGACATATGGCTACACCTTC. J is TRBJ1-2 and V is TRBV6-5; 7 nucleotides match TRBD1. The CDR3 has 14 amino acids. Germline CDR1 and CDR2: MNHEY and SVGAGI. V dropped 2 bases and J dropped 5; count of bases not matched to a gene: 5.